This TCR beta chain was captured by sequencing in a study of cytomegalovirus exposure and HLA in healthy donors. General observations from the study: Rare sequences made up most TCRs, while some public TCRs were found in many donors. First-cohort TCR clusters tended to co-occur in the roughly 120 validation repertoires, a later analysis found.

The data were produced by immunoSEQ multiplex PCR, yet TCRdb's version contains in-frame clones alone and is incomplete. The sample has 95,000 to 150,000 clones; approximately 90% are singletons. Germline CDR1 and CDR2: MDHEN and SYDVKM. The CDR3 is 14 residues long. V gave up 7 bases and J gave up 0 bases, with 13 bases separating them. Concerning this clone: Its antigen is undetermined.

This receptor was obtained from a young woman in good health and CMV-seronegative. The sample was PBMCs. This chain connects TRBV28 to TRBJ2-7, with a tentative D call TRBD2 (7 bases). CDR3 sequence: CASIAGGHSYEQYF. Here the CDR3 DNA reads TGTGCCAGCATTGCCGGGGGGCACTCCTACGAGCAGTACTTC. Full variable domain (rest looked up from reference TRBV28 and TRBJ2-7): DVKVTQSSRYLVKRTGEKVFLECVQDMDHENMFWYRQDPGLGLRLIYFSYDVKMKEKGDIPEGYSVSREKKERFSLILESASTNQTSMYLCASIAGGHSYEQYFGPGTRLTVT.